These 25 T cell receptor beta chains share one sample of origin, sequenced in a study of Tregs in tolerant kidney transplant recipients. Using immunoSEQ multiplex PCR, the repertoire was profiled, and TCRdb retains in-frame clones only, with some absent. This sample has about 110,000 clones, with about 90% found just once. Sample: CD4+ T cells from blood, taken before the transplant. These receptors came from a human donor who received a combined kidney and bone marrow transplant.

V usage is TRBV28 and J usage is TRBJ2-5; 9 nucleotides align to TRBD2. The CDR3 has 15 amino acids. The germline CDR1 and CDR2 sequences are MDHEN and SYDVKM. Trimming removed 4 bases from V and 1 base from J; junction bases left unmatched: 4. The DNA for the CDR3 is TGTGCCAGCAGTTCCCCTAGCGGGACCCAAGAGACCCAGTACTTC. It is translated as CASSSPSGTQETQYF.

The chain joins TRBV19 to TRBJ1-2; 9 bases are shared with TRBD1. There are 15 residues in the CDR3. CDR1 is LNHDA and CDR2 is SQIVND in the germline V gene (reference sequence). Losses at the gene ends were 5 bases for V and 7 bases for J; bases not matched to a gene: 11. This CDR3 reads CASSSGQGRLGGYTF. DNA for the CDR3: TGTGCCAGTAGTTCGGGACAGGGAAGGTTGGGTGGCTACACCTTC.

This clone was observed once. J is TRBJ1-6 and V is TRBV2, with 7 bases fitting TRBD1. The CDR3 runs to 14 residues. The V segment lost 6 bases and the J segment 10 bases; nucleotides outside the gene matches: 9. In germline, CDR1 is SNHLY, CDR2 FYNNEI. The CDR3 spells CASSRQGTESPLHF. CDR3 nucleotides: TGTGCCAGCAGCCGACAGGGTACAGAATCACCCCTCCACTTT. Drawing the rest from reference TRBV2 and TRBJ1-6, the complete variable domain is EPEVTQTPSHQVTQMGQEVILRCVPISNHLYFYWYRQILGQKVEFLVSFYNNEISEKSEIFDDQFSVERPDGSNFTLKIRSTKLEDSAMYFCASSRQGTESPLHFGNGTRLTVT.

This CDR3 reads CAWSVPLGRARLYNEQFF. In nucleotides, the CDR3 is TGTGCCTGGAGTGTACCCCTCGGGCGGGCCCGCCTCTACAATGAGCAGTTCTTC. The V and J genes are TRBV30 and TRBJ2-1; D is possibly TRBD2 (5 bases). The V end was cut by 0 bases, the J end by 3 bases, with 21 bases between. Germline lookup yields CDR1 GTSNPN and CDR2 SVGIG (reference sequence). CDR3 length equals 18 residues.

The V call is TRBV29-1, the J call TRBJ2-5; D is perhaps TRBD2 (6 bases). The CDR3 spans 13 residues. CDR1 SQVTM and CDR2 ANQGSEA come from the germline V gene. V dropped 4 bases and J dropped 9 bases, with 18 bases sitting between them. The CDR3 loop reads CSVAQRPGDSQYF. As DNA, the CDR3 is TGCAGCGTTGCCCAAAGGCCGGGGGATTCCCAGTACTTC. The full variable domain, completed using reference TRBV29-1 and TRBJ2-5, is SAVISQKPSRDICQRGTSLTIQCQVDSQVTMMFWYRQQPGQSLTLIATANQGSEATYESGFVIDKFPISRPNLTFSTLTVSNMSPEDSSIYLCSVAQRPGDSQYFGPGTRLLVL.

The CDR3 nucleotides are TGTGCCAGCAGCCCCGCGTCCGGGGGGACCTACGAGCAGTACTTC. Translation: CASSPASGGTYEQYF. This rearrangement joins TRBV5-5 to TRBJ2-7; 7 positions agree with TRBD2. Germline V gene sequence: CDR1 SGHKS, CDR2 YYEKEE (reference sequence). The CDR3 is 15 residues long. V gave up 4 bases and J gave up 2 bases; unmatched junction bases: 9.

This clone has a handful of counts. This chain uses TRBV14 with TRBJ2-7, with a tentative D call TRBD1 (5 bases). V shed 3 bases and J shed 5 bases, with 14 bases lying between them. Germline V gene lookup returns CDR1 SGHDN and CDR2 FVKESK. The CDR3 is made up of 14 amino acids. The CDR3 DNA reads as TGTGCCAGCAGCCATCAGGGTATTCTGGACGAGCAGTACTTC. Translating gives CASSHQGILDEQYF. Filled out from reference TRBV14 and TRBJ2-7, the complete variable domain reads EAGVTQFPSHSVIEKGQTVTLRCDPISGHDNLYWYRRVMGKEIKFLLHFVKESKQDESGMPNNRFLAERTGGTYSTLKVQPAELEDSGVYFCASSHQGILDEQYFGPGTRLTVT.

The V gene is TRBV11-2, the J gene TRBJ1-5; D is ambiguous. CDR3 length: 13 residues. Germline-derived CDR1 and CDR2 are SGHAT and FQNNGV. Trimming took off 5 bases at V and 5 bases at J, with 10 bases between the two ends. The CDR3 DNA follows: TGTGCCAGCAGCCTTTCCGTTGATCAGCCCCAGCATTTT. Protein product: CASSLSVDQPQHF.

The chain has TRBV5-1 and TRBJ2-5; D call uncertain. The germline V and J ends were trimmed by 5 bases and 5 bases, with 16 bases remaining between them. Germline-derived CDR1 and CDR2 are SGHRS and YFSETQ. The CDR3 totals 14 residues. The CDR3 spells CASRPTTPQETQYF. In DNA, the CDR3 is TGCGCCAGCAGACCGACAACCCCACAGGAGACCCAGTACTTC.

V gene TRBV27 combines with J gene TRBJ2-1; TRBD1 is a possible D gene (6 bases). The V gene lost 3 bases and the J gene lost 0 bases, with 18 bases spanning the gap. Germline CDR1 is MNHEY and CDR2 is SMNVEV (reference sequence). There are 18 residues in the CDR3. This chain's CDR3 is CASSFGGAGDSSYNEQFF. The CDR3 region has the DNA TGTGCCAGCAGTTTCGGTGGGGCAGGGGATAGCTCCTACAATGAGCAGTTCTTC.

The chain joins TRBV2 to TRBJ2-3; 13 bases agree with TRBD2. The germline V gene has CDR1 SNHLY and CDR2 FYNNEI. V gave up 4 bases and J gave up 4 bases; unmatched junction bases: 2. The CDR3 sequence is 15 residues long. DNA of the CDR3: TGTGCCAGCAGTGGGACTAGCGGGAGCGCAGATACGCAGTATTTT. This sequence encodes CASSGTSGSADTQYF.

The rearrangement uses TRBV27 and TRBJ1-1; weak D call: TRBD1 (5 bases). Looked up from germline, CDR1 is MNHEY and CDR2 is SMNVEV (reference sequence). This CDR3 is built from 11 residues. V dropped 5 bases and J dropped 10 bases, with 11 bases sitting between them. CDR3 in amino acids: CASSDRERAFF. CDR3 in DNA: TGTGCCAGCAGTGACAGAGAGAGAGCTTTCTTT.

The gene calls are TRBV19 and TRBJ2-2; 8 bases line up with TRBD1. Trimming cost V 5 bases and J 0 bases; bases outside gene matches: 2. Germline assignment: CDR1 LNHDA and CDR2 SQIVND (reference sequence). This CDR3 spans 15 amino acids. CDR3 amino acids: CASSPGQANTGELFF. In DNA form, the CDR3 reads TGTGCCAGTAGTCCGGGACAGGCGAACACCGGGGAGCTGTTTTTT.

The chain combines TRBV18 with TRBJ2-5, with D possibly matching TRBD2 (6 bases). The germline gives CDR1 KGHSH, CDR2 LQKENI. V lost 2 bases, J lost 2 bases, and 12 bases lay in between. The CDR3 contains 15 residues. Here the CDR3 reads CASSPSRAGQETQYF. CDR3 sequence (DNA): TGTGCCAGCTCACCAAGTAGGGCGGGGCAAGAGACCCAGTACTTC.

The chain has TRBV7-2 and TRBJ1-1; D is possibly TRBD1 (5 bases). Germline V gives CDR1 SGHTA, CDR2 FQGNSA. The CDR3 sequence is 15 residues long. Trimming pared 1 base from V and 4 bases from J, leaving 13 bases between. CDR3 in DNA: TGTGCCAGCAGCTTAGGTTGGGGCAGTGGCACTGAAGCTTTCTTT. It translates to CASSLGWGSGTEAFF.

The chain carries TRBV10-3 and TRBJ1-5; 7 bases line up with TRBD1. There are 14 residues in the CDR3. V was clipped by 10 bases and J by 2 bases; unmatched bases: 8. Germline CDR1 and CDR2: ENHRY and SYGVKD. The CDR3 region has the DNA TGTGCCACCGAGGGGGCCGGGGGCAATCAGCCCCAGCATTTT. Residues: CATEGAGGNQPQHF.

This clone was counted between two and nine times. The chain is built from TRBV30 and TRBJ1-2, with unresolved D. This CDR3 comprises 13 residues. The V end lost 3 bases, the J end lost 3 bases, and 11 bases lay between the germline ends. Germline V gives CDR1 GTSNPN, CDR2 SVGIG (reference sequence). The DNA for the CDR3 is TGTGCCTGGAGCAGACAAAGTTACTATGGCTACACCTTC. Encoded protein: CAWSRQSYYGYTF.

The V and J genes are TRBV7-2 and TRBJ2-3, with 11 bases matching TRBD2. The J segment lost 5 bases and the V segment lost 3 bases, leaving 7 bases of the junction unmatched. From germline, CDR1 is SGHTA and CDR2 FQGNSA. The CDR3 runs to 16 residues. The CDR3 nucleotides are TGTGCCAGCAGCTTGCTAGCGGGGGGCCAGGGAGATACGCAGTATTTT. This gives the protein CASSLLAGGQGDTQYF.

This clone appeared a few times. The chain employs TRBV6-6 and TRBJ2-7; 11 positions agree with TRBD1. CDR3 length: 15 amino acids. V was clipped by 0 bases and J by 2 bases; unmatched bases: 0. In germline, CDR1 is MNHNY, CDR2 SVGAGI (reference sequence). In nucleotides, the CDR3 is TGTGCCAGCAGTTACTCGGGACAGGGGGCCTACGAGCAGTACTTC. Its protein is CASSYSGQGAYEQYF.

This clone has just one count. The chain joins TRBV4-1 to TRBJ1-5, with D possibly being TRBD1 (6 bases). V was cut by 1 base and J by 4 bases, with 8 bases left in between. CDR1 MGHRA and CDR2 YSYEKL come from the germline V gene. CDR3 size: 14 residues. As DNA, the CDR3 is TGCGCCAGCAGCCAAGCACAGGGTAATCAGCCCCAGCATTTT. Protein product: CASSQAQGNQPQHF.

The V and J genes are TRBV7-2 and TRBJ1-1; D uncertain. CDR3 length: 13 amino acids. V dropped 2 bases and J dropped 4 bases, with 8 bases sitting between them. CDR1 and CDR2 (germline): SGHTA, FQGNSA. CDR3 coding DNA: TGTGCCAGCAGCTTAATGGGGAGCACTGAAGCTTTCTTT. This encodes CASSLMGSTEAFF. Based on the CDR3 plus reference TRBV7-2 and TRBJ1-1, the full variable domain is GAGVSQSPSNKVTEKGKDVELRCDPISGHTALYWYRQSLGQGLEFLIYFQGNSAPDKSGLPSDRFSAERTGGSVSTLTIQRTQQEDSAVYLCASSLMGSTEAFFGQGTRLTVV.

Here the CDR3 DNA reads TGTGCCAGCAGCCCCCGAAGGGGGCGGGGGCCCCAGCATTTT. It specifies CASSPRRGRGPQHF. J is TRBJ1-5 and V is TRBV21-1; the table's D gene call, TRBD1, was not cross checked with the DNA. TRBV21-1 is recorded as a pseudogene. The CDR3 loop spans 14 amino acids.

The chain joins TRBV6-6 to TRBJ1-1, with TRBD1 matching over 10 bases. There are 15 residues in the CDR3. V gave up 0 bases and J gave up 3 bases; unmatched junction bases: 1. The germline gives CDR1 MNHNY, CDR2 SVGAGI (reference sequence). The CDR3 region is CASSYSGTGDTEAFF. CDR3 nucleotides: TGTGCCAGCAGTTACTCGGGGACAGGGGACACTGAAGCTTTCTTT.

The chain employs TRBV11-3 and TRBJ2-2; 10 nucleotides align to TRBD1. The germline V gene encodes CDR1 SGHNT and CDR2 YENEEA. CDR3 length equals 15 residues. The V and J ends lost 5 bases and 3 bases, in that order; junction bases with no gene match: 3. CDR3 nucleotide sequence: TGTGCCAGCAGCGGGACAGGGGTTCACACCGGGGAGCTGTTTTTT. It translates to CASSGTGVHTGELFF.

This sequence joins TRBV15 and TRBJ2-1; 14 bases map to TRBD2. After removal of 5 bases from V and 8 bases from J, the junction contained 5 bases not matched to a gene. Germline loops: CDR1 LNHNV, CDR2 YYDKDF (reference sequence). This CDR3 contains 15 residues. The CDR3 spells CATSRGLAGDDEQFF. CDR3 DNA sequence: TGTGCCACCAGCCGGGGACTAGCGGGGGATGATGAGCAGTTCTTC.